This record covers a single TCR beta chain. The sample comes from a study of Ad26.COV2.S vaccination and SARS-CoV-2 variants. Produced via immunoSEQ multiplex PCR; TCRdb's table is partial and in-frame only. The sample consists of around 370,000 clones, 92% of them appearing once. Germline V lookup: CDR1 SEHNR, CDR2 FQNEAQ (reference sequence). The CDR3 has 14 amino acids. The V end lost 0 bases, the J end lost 13 bases, and 18 bases lay between the germline ends. The TCR sequence derives from a human donor who had recovered from COVID-19. The input for sequencing was peripheral blood, taken after recovery from COVID-19. V is TRBV7-9 and J is TRBJ1-2; the D gene is possibly TRBD1 (5 bases). The CDR3 reads CASSLAPGDLEFTF. DNA for the CDR3: TGTGCCAGCAGCTTAGCGCCGGGGGACCTCGAGTTCACCTTC.